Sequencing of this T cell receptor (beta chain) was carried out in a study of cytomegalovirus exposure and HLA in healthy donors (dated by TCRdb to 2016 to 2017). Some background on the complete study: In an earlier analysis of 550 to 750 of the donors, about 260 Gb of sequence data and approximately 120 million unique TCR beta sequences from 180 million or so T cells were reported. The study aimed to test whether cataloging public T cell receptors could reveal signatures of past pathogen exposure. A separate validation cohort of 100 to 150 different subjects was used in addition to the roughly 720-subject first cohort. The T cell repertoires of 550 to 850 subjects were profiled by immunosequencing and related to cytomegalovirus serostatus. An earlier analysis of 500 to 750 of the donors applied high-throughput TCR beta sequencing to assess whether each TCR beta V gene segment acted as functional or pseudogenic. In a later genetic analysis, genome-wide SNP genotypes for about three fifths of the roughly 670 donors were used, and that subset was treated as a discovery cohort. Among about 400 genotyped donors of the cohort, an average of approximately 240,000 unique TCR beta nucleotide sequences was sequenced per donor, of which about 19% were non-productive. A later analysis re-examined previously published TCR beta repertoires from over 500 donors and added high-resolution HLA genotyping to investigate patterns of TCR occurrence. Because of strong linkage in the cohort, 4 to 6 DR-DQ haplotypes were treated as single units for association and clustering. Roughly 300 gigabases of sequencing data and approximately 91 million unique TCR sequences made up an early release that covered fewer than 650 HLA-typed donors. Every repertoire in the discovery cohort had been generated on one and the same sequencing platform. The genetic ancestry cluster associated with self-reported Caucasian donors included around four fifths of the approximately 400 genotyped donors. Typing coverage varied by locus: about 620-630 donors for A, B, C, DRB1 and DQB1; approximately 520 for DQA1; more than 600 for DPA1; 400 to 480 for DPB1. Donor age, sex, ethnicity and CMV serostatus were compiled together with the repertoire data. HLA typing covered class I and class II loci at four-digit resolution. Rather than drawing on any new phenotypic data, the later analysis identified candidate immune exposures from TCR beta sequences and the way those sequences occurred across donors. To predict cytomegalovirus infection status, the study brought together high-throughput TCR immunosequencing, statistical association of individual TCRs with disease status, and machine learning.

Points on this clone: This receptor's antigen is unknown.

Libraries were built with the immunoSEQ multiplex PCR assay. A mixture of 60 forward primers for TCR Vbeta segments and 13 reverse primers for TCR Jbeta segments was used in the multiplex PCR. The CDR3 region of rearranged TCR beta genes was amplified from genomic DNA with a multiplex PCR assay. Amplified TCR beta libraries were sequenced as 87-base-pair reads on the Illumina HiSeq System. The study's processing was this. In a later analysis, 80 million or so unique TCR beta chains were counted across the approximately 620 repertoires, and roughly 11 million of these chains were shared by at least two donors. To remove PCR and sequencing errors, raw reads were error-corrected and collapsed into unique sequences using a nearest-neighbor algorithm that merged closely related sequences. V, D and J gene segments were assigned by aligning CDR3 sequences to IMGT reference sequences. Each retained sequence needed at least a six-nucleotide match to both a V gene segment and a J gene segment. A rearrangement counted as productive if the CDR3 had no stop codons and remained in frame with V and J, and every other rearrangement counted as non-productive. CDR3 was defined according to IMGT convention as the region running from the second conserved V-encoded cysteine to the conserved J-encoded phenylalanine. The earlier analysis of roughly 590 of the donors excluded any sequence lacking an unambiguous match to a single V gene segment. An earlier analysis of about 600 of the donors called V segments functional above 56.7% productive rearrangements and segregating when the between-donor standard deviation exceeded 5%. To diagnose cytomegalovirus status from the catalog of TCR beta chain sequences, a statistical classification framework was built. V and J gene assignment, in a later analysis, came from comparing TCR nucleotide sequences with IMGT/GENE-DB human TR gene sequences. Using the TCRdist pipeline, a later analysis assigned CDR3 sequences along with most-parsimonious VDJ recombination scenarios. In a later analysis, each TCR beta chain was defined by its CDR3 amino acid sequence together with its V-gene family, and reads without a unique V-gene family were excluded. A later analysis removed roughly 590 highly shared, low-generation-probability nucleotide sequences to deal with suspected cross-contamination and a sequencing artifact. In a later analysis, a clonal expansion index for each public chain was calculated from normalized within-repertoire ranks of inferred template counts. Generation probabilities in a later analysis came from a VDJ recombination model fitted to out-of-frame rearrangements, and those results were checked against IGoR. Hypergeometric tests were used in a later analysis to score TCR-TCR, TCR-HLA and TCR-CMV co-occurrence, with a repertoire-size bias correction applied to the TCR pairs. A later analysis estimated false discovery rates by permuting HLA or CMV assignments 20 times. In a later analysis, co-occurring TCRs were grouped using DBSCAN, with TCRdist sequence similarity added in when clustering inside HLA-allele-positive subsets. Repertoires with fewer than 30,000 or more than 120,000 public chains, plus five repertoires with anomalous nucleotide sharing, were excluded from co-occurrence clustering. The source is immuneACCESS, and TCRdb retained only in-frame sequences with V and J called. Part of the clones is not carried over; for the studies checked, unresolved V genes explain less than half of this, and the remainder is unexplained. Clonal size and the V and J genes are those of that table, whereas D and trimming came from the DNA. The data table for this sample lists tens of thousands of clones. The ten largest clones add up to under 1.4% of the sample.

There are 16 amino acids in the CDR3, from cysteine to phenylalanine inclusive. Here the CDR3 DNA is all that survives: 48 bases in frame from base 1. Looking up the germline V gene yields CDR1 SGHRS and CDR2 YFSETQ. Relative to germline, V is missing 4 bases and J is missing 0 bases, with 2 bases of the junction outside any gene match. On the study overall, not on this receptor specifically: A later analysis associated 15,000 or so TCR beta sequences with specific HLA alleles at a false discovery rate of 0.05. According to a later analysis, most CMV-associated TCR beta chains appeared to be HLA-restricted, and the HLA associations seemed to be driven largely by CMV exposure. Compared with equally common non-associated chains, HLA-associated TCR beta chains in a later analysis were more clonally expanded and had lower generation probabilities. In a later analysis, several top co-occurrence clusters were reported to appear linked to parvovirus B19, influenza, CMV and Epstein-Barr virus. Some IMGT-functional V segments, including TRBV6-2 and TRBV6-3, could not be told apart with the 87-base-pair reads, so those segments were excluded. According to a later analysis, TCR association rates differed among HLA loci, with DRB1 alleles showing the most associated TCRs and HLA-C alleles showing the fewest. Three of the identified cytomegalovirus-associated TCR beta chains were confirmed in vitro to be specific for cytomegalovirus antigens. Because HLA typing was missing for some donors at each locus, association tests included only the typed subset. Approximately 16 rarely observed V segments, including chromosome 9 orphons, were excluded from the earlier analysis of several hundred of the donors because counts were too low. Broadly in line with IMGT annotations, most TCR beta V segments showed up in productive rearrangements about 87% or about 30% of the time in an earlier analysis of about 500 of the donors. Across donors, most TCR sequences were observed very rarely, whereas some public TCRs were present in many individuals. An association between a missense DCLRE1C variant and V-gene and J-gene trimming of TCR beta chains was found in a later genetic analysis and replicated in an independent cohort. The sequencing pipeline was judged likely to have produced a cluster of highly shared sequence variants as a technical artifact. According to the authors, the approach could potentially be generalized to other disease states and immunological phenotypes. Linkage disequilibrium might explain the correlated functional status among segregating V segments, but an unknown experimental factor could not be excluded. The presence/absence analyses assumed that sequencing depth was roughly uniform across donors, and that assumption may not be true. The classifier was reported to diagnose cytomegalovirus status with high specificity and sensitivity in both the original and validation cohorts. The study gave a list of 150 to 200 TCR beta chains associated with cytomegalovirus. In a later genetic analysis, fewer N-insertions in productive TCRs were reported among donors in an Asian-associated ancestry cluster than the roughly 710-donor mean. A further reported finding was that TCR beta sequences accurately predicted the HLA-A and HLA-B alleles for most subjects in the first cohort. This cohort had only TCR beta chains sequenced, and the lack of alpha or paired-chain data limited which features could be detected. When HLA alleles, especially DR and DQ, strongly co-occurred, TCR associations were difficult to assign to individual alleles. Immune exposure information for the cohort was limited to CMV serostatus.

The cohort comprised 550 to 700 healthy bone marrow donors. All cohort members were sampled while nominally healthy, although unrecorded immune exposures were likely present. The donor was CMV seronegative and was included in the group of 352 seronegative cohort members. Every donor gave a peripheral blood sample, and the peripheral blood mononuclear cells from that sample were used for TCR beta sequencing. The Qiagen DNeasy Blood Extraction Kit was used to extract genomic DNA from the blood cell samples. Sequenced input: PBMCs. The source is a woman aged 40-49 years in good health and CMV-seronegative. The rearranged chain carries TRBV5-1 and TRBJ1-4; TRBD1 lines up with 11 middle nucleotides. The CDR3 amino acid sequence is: CASSGTGGTTNEKLFF. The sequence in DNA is TGCGCCAGCAGCGGGACAGGGGGAACAACTAATGAAAAACTGTTTTTT.